A single sample gave rise to the 8 T cell receptor beta chains below, sequenced in a study of cytomegalovirus exposure and HLA in healthy donors. With 60 Vbeta and 13 Jbeta primers, the PCR was carried out. Profiled with immunoSEQ multiplex PCR; TCRdb holds only in-frame clones, not every one. This sample has some 60,000 clones; roughly 87% occur once, and the top ten carry approximately 11%. The sequenced sample was PBMCs. These receptors came from a female donor in good health and CMV-seronegative.

This chain joins TRBV14 and TRBJ2-1, with D unresolved. Deletions cut 2 bases from V and 8 bases from J, with 4 bases between. CDR3 size: 11 residues. Per the germline V gene, CDR1 is SGHDN and CDR2 is FVKESK. The CDR3 loop is CASSQLYEQFF. For the CDR3, the DNA is TGTGCCAGCAGCCAACTGTATGAGCAGTTCTTC.

The chain couples TRBV28 to TRBJ1-2; TRBD1 agrees at 7 bases. CDR1 MDHEN and CDR2 SYDVKM come from the germline V gene. Losses at the gene ends were 2 bases for V and 6 bases for J; bases not matched to a gene: 6. There are 14 residues in the CDR3. As DNA, the CDR3 is TGTGCCAGCAGTTTAGTTGAGACAGGGAATGGCTACACCTTC. Translation gives CASSLVETGNGYTF.

The chain uses TRBV6-1 and TRBJ2-7; 7 positions agree with TRBD2. V lost 7 bases to trimming and J lost 0 bases; unmatched junction nucleotides: 3. CDR1 and CDR2 (germline): MNHNS, SASEGT. CDR3 length equals 13 residues. CDR3 residues: CASISGYSYEQYF. The CDR3 nucleotides are TGTGCCAGCATTAGCGGGTACTCCTACGAGCAGTACTTC.

The chain has TRBV4-3 and TRBJ1-4; D remains ambiguous. Germline V CDR1 and CDR2: LGHNA, YSLEER. V was shortened by 1 base and J by 2 bases, with 8 bases between the two germline ends. The CDR3 is 15 residues long. The CDR3 DNA is TGCGCCAGCAGCCAAGTGGCGGGTACTAATGAAAAACTGTTTTTT. This gives the protein CASSQVAGTNEKLFF.

The V gene is TRBV5-8, the J gene TRBJ2-3, with 12 bases identical to TRBD2. Germline lookup yields CDR1 SGHTS and CDR2 YDEGEE. The V gene end was trimmed by 5 bases and the J gene end by 0 bases; junction bases not matched to a gene: 4. The CDR3 loop spans 16 amino acids. The CDR3: CASRTGTSGSTDTQYF. CDR3 nucleotides: TGTGCCAGCAGGACCGGGACTAGCGGGAGCACAGATACGCAGTATTTT. Drawing the rest from reference TRBV5-8 and TRBJ2-3, the complete variable domain is EAGVTQSPTHLIKTRGQQATLRCSPISGHTSVYWYQQALGLGLQFLLWYDEGEERNRGNFPPRFSGRQFPNYSSELNVNALELEDSALYLCASRTGTSGSTDTQYFGPGTRLTVL.

The chain links TRBV5-1 to TRBJ2-7; no clear D. The length of the CDR3 is 14 residues. Trimming took off 1 base at V and 1 base at J, with 9 bases between the two ends. Germline assignment: CDR1 SGHRS and CDR2 YFSETQ. CDR3 sequence reads: CASSLSSTSYEQYF. The CDR3 coding sequence is TGCGCCAGCAGCTTGTCCTCAACATCCTACGAGCAGTACTTC. The full variable domain, completed using reference TRBV5-1 and TRBJ2-7, is KAGVTQTPRYLIKTRGQQVTLSCSPISGHRSVSWYQQTPGQGLQFLFEYFSETQRNKGNFPGRFSGRQFSNSRSEMNVSTLELGDSALYLCASSLSSTSYEQYFGPGTRLTVT.

V and J are TRBV11-2 and TRBJ2-5, with 8 bases that match TRBD2. V lost 1 base to trimming and J lost 1 base; unmatched junction nucleotides: 2. In germline, CDR1 is SGHAT, CDR2 FQNNGV. The CDR3 totals 15 residues. This chain's CDR3 is CASSLGLASQETQYF. CDR3 coding DNA: TGTGCCAGCAGCTTAGGACTAGCGAGCCAAGAGACCCAGTACTTC.

The rearrangement uses TRBV10-1 and TRBJ2-1, with 8 bases identical to TRBD2. This CDR3 has 15 residues. Germline CDR1 is WNHNN and CDR2 is SYGVQD (reference sequence). Trimming took 2 bases from V and 5 from J; bases not matched to a gene: 5. The CDR3 coding sequence is TGCGCCAGCAGTGAGACCGGGGGGGATCACAATGAGCAGTTCTTC. Its translation: CASSETGGDHNEQFF.